Only a few counts were recorded for the clone carrying this T cell receptor (beta chain). What it binds is unknown. The sample belongs to a study of CD8 T cells in ankylosing spondylitis. The V segment lost 0 bases and the J segment 6 bases; nucleotides outside the gene matches: 8. Germline V gene data show CDR1 as LGHNA and CDR2 as YNFKEQ. The CDR3 extends over 17 amino acids. General observations from the study: Blood from ankylosing spondylitis patients appeared to carry a characteristic roughly 8-variant TCR beta motif. Peripheral blood samples showed relatively rare disease-linked clones, and these clones were CD8+.

TCRdb recomputed calls from the 5' RACE reads with MiXCR, one row per CDR3 protein. The sample lists 670,000 or so distinct CDR3 sequences; under 20% were seen once. The chain carries TRBV4-2 and TRBJ2-1; 10 bases agree with TRBD2. The sample was blood, either unsorted or a sorted T cell fraction (not recorded which). The receptor comes from a male donor with ankylosing spondylitis. In nucleotides, the CDR3 is TGTGCCAGCAGCCAAGAGGAGCGGCTAGCGGGAGCCAATGAGCAGTTCTTC. Protein: CASSQEERLAGANEQFF.